Listed here are 21 T cell receptor beta chains from one sample, sequenced in a study of technical replicates of blood from several donors. Assay used: immunoSEQ multiplex PCR; TCRdb lists only in-frame clones, some missing. Among tens of thousands of clones, more than 90% were seen once, and the ten largest hold about 4.3%. Sequences were obtained from PBMCs. The origin of the receptors is a human donor in good health. Some clones in this sample may be carry-over from other donors' samples.

By share, this clone ranks as medium-sized (0.01 to 0.1%). The gene calls are TRBV4-2 and TRBJ2-1, with 11 positions matching TRBD2. This CDR3 region has 16 residues. The V and J ends lost 4 bases and 4 bases, in that order; junction bases with no gene match: 6. The germline CDR1 and CDR2 sequences are LGHNA and YNFKEQ. CDR3 sequence: CASSRDTSGSYNEQFF. For the CDR3, the DNA is TGTGCCAGCAGCCGCGATACTAGCGGGAGTTACAATGAGCAGTTCTTC.

CDR3: CATSRQGQETQYF. DNA for the CDR3: TGTGCCACCAGCAGACAGGGGCAAGAGACCCAGTACTTC. V is TRBV15 and J is TRBJ2-5; D may be TRBD1 (6 bases). CDR1 and CDR2 (germline): LNHNV, YYDKDF (reference sequence). The CDR3 covers 13 residues. Trimming took off 2 bases at V and 2 bases at J, with 6 bases between the two ends.

V gene TRBV2 combines with J gene TRBJ1-5; 7 positions agree with TRBD1. Trimming at V came to 0 bases and at J to 5 bases, leaving 7 bases not matched to a gene. The CDR3 runs 16 residues. The germline V gene has CDR1 SNHLY and CDR2 FYNNEI. Here the CDR3 DNA reads TGTGCCAGCAGTGAAGCGGGCAGGGGGTTTGATCAGCCCCAGCATTTT. Translating it yields CASSEAGRGFDQPQHF. Using reference TRBV2 and TRBJ1-5 for the parts outside the CDR3, the full variable domain is EPEVTQTPSHQVTQMGQEVILRCVPISNHLYFYWYRQILGQKVEFLVSFYNNEISEKSEIFDDQFSVERPDGSNFTLKIRSTKLEDSAMYFCASSEAGRGFDQPQHFGDGTRLSIL.

The chain carries TRBV6-5 and TRBJ2-2, with 7 positions matching TRBD2. V shed 5 bases, J shed 0 bases, and the junction held 3 bases outside the gene matches. Germline V CDR1 and CDR2: MNHEY, SVGAGI. The CDR3 extends over 15 amino acids. CDR3 amino acids: CASSSGTANTGELFF. For the CDR3, the DNA is TGTGCCAGCAGTAGCGGGACGGCGAACACCGGGGAGCTGTTTTTT.

V gene TRBV6-5 combines with J gene TRBJ1-1, with 10 bases fitting TRBD1. This CDR3 region has 13 residues. J gave up 3 bases and V 6 bases, and 1 base lay outside the gene matches. Germline CDR1 and CDR2: MNHEY and SVGAGI. CDR3 in amino acids: CASRTGGYTEAFF. Written as DNA, the CDR3 is TGTGCCAGCAGGACAGGGGGCTACACTGAAGCTTTCTTT.

The rearrangement joins TRBV6-1 to TRBJ1-5, with a possible D match to TRBD1 (5 bases). The germline V gene encodes CDR1 MNHNS and CDR2 SASEGT. Deletions cut 2 bases from V and 1 base from J, with 9 bases between. The CDR3 loop spans 15 amino acids. The CDR3 DNA reads TGTGCCAGCAGTGAAAGGGGCAGCAGCAATCAGCCCCAGCATTTT. It yields the protein CASSERGSSNQPQHF.

This rearrangement joins TRBV19 to TRBJ1-1; perhaps TRBD1 as D (6 bases). V was shortened by 3 bases and J by 1 base, with 15 bases between the two germline ends. Germline CDR1 is LNHDA and CDR2 is SQIVND (reference sequence). There are 16 residues in the CDR3. The CDR3 DNA sequence: TGTGCCAGTAGTATGCCGACAGGTCGAGGGAACACTGAAGCTTTCTTT. This codes for CASSMPTGRGNTEAFF.

The chain links TRBV7-8 to TRBJ1-6; D call uncertain. V was trimmed by 1 base and J by 7 bases, leaving 11 bases between them. This CDR3 is built from 15 residues. Per germline, CDR1 SGHVS and CDR2 FQNEAQ. The CDR3 sequence: CASSLVSSSNSPLHF. DNA for the CDR3: TGTGCCAGCAGCTTAGTGTCCTCTTCCAATTCACCCCTCCACTTT.

In this sample, this clone turned up once. The junction and the germline gene differ at one end; a read error may be behind it. This chain connects TRBV4-2 to TRBJ1-4; no firm D call. Germline lookup yields CDR1 LGHNA and CDR2 YNFKEQ. The CDR3 spans 16 residues. Here the CDR3 reads CASSQAPGSTSEKLFF. CDR3 sequence (DNA): TGTGCCAGCAGCCAAGCGCCGGGCTCAACTAGTGAAAAACTGTTTTTT.

V is TRBV7-2 and J is TRBJ2-1, with D possibly matching TRBD1 (6 bases). V was clipped by 6 bases and J by 12 bases, with 21 bases between them. CDR1 is SGHTA and CDR2 is FQGNSA in the germline V gene. This CDR3 has 14 amino acids. The CDR3 loop reads CASSPPQGLGVQFF. The CDR3 nucleotides read TGTGCCAGCAGTCCCCCCCAGGGGCTGGGGGTGCAGTTCTTC.

This chain joins TRBV15 and TRBJ2-5; D not resolved. Between the trimmed V and J ends, which lost 0 bases and 5 bases, there was a span of 4 bases. The CDR3 is 12 residues long. Germline loops: CDR1 LNHNV, CDR2 YYDKDF (reference sequence). The CDR3 nucleotides are TGTGCCACCAGCAGAGAGTATGAGACCCAGTACTTC. It is translated as CATSREYETQYF.

The J gene is TRBJ1-2, the V gene TRBV19; the match to TRBD1 covers 9 bases. Germline V gene data show CDR1 as LNHDA and CDR2 as SQIVND (reference sequence). Trimming at V came to 8 bases and at J to 3 bases, leaving 7 bases not matched to a gene. This CDR3 comprises 14 residues. The CDR3 here is CASATDRGYYGYTF. For the CDR3, the DNA is TGTGCCAGTGCGACGGACAGGGGATACTATGGCTACACCTTC.

The genes are TRBV5-6 and TRBJ1-6, with a possible D match to TRBD1 (5 bases). Germline loops: CDR1 SGHDT, CDR2 YYEEEE. Trimming shortened V by 5 bases and J by 0 bases, and 12 bases separated the two germline ends. There are 16 residues in the CDR3. The chain's CDR3 is CASSRGPSSYNSPLHF. The CDR3 nucleotides read TGTGCCAGCAGTAGGGGCCCGAGCTCCTATAATTCACCCCTCCACTTT.

The genes are TRBV2 and TRBJ2-7, with TRBD1 identical over 8 bases. With V trimmed by 5 bases and J by 6 bases, 6 bases remained unmatched. This CDR3 has 13 amino acids. CDR1 is SNHLY and CDR2 is FYNNEI in the germline V gene. The CDR3, as DNA: TGTGCCAGCAGTCAGACTGACAGGGGCGAGCAGTACTTC. Protein: CASSQTDRGEQYF.

This clone came up once. The rearrangement joins TRBV27 to TRBJ2-2; 10 bases match TRBD2. CDR3 length: 15 amino acids. Trimming took 6 bases from V and 3 from J; bases not matched to a gene: 4. Germline V gene sequence: CDR1 MNHEY, CDR2 SMNVEV (reference sequence). The CDR3 loop reads CASRALAGDTGELFF. The CDR3 region has the DNA TGTGCCAGCAGGGCCCTAGCGGGGGACACCGGGGAGCTGTTTTTT.

The J gene is TRBJ2-7, the V gene TRBV2; 8 nucleotides match TRBD1. This CDR3 region has 15 residues. V lost 2 bases, J lost 2 bases, and 5 bases stayed unmatched. The germline gives CDR1 SNHLY, CDR2 FYNNEI. CDR3 sequence reads: CASSEFGRGPYEQYF. CDR3 coding DNA: TGTGCCAGCAGTGAATTCGGCAGGGGGCCCTACGAGCAGTACTTC.

This sequence joins TRBV2 and TRBJ2-7, with 7 bases aligning to TRBD2. The CDR3 totals 15 residues. The germline V gene has CDR1 SNHLY and CDR2 FYNNEI. Trimming took 2 bases from V and 2 from J; bases not matched to a gene: 6. The CDR3 sequence is CASSENPGGPYEQYF. DNA for the CDR3: TGTGCCAGCAGTGAAAATCCGGGAGGTCCCTACGAGCAGTACTTC.

The chain uses TRBV4-2 and TRBJ2-1; 8 positions agree with TRBD2. The CDR3 contains 16 residues. The V segment lost 0 bases and the J segment 9 bases; nucleotides outside the gene matches: 10. Germline loops: CDR1 LGHNA, CDR2 YNFKEQ. This chain's CDR3 is CASSQDRGTRTSEQFF. The CDR3 DNA reads TGTGCCAGCAGCCAAGATAGAGGGACTAGGACGAGTGAGCAGTTCTTC.

The chain uses TRBV19 and TRBJ2-3; D not resolved. Germline V gives CDR1 LNHDA, CDR2 SQIVND (reference sequence). The CDR3 is 12 amino acids. Trimming stripped 6 bases from V and 2 bases from J, with 6 bases between. CDR3 nucleotide sequence: TGTGCCAGTAGCGGGTTCACAGATACGCAGTATTTT. Amino acid sequence: CASSGFTDTQYF. The entire variable domain, with the rest obtained from reference TRBV19 and TRBJ2-3, is as follows: DGGITQSPKYLFRKEGQNVTLSCEQNLNHDAMYWYRQDPGQGLRLIYYSQIVNDFQKGDIAEGYSVSREKKESFPLTVTSAQKNPTAFYLCASSGFTDTQYFGPGTRLTVL.

The chain combines TRBV13 with TRBJ1-6; D not resolved. Germline assignment: CDR1 PRHDT and CDR2 FYEKMQ (reference sequence). Trimming took off 1 base at V and 0 bases at J, with 7 bases between the two ends. This CDR3 spans 16 amino acids. CDR3 nucleotides: TGTGCCAGCAGCTTAGCCGGGAGCTCCTATAATTCACCCCTCCACTTT. It is translated as CASSLAGSSYNSPLHF. The full variable domain, its missing parts supplied by reference TRBV13 and TRBJ1-6, is AAGVIQSPRHLIKEKRETATLKCYPIPRHDTVYWYQQGPGQDPQFLISFYEKMQSDKGSIPDRFSAQQFSDYHSELNMSSLELGDSALYFCASSLAGSSYNSPLHFGNGTRLTVT.

The chain links TRBV5-8 to TRBJ2-1; TRBD1 aligns across 10 bases. CDR3 length: 15 amino acids. After removal of 3 bases from V and 9 bases from J, the junction contained 9 bases not matched to a gene. In germline, CDR1 is SGHTS, CDR2 YDEGEE. The chain's CDR3 is CASSSAGQGRSEQFF. CDR3 nucleotides: TGTGCCAGCAGCTCCGCGGGACAGGGGCGCAGTGAGCAGTTCTTC. The whole variable domain, remainder taken from reference TRBV5-8 and TRBJ2-1, is EAGVTQSPTHLIKTRGQQATLRCSPISGHTSVYWYQQALGLGLQFLLWYDEGEERNRGNFPPRFSGRQFPNYSSELNVNALELEDSALYLCASSSAGQGRSEQFFGPGTRLTVL.